A single sample is the source of the 9 T cell receptor beta chains below, sequenced in a study of blood T cell repertoires in COVID-19. The method was immunoSEQ multiplex PCR; TCRdb's version includes in-frame clones alone and lacks a portion of them. The table lists 300,000 or so clones, more than 85% of them singletons. The source material was PBMCs or T cells enriched from blood (not recorded which). These receptors all come from a woman aged 25 to 39 who had recovered from COVID-19.

The CDR3 DNA is TGTGCCCAGGCCAAGGACAGGGGCTTAGATGGCTACACCTTC. Its translation: CAQAKDRGLDGYTF. This chain links TRBV7-2 with TRBJ1-2, with 9 positions matching TRBD1. This CDR3 comprises 14 residues. Germline CDR1 reads SGHTA; CDR2 reads FQGNSA. V trimming: 11 bases; J trimming: 6 bases; junction bases outside the gene matches: 13.

This clone was counted a single time. This rearrangement joins TRBV4-1 to TRBJ2-2, with D perhaps TRBD1 (6 bases). CDR1 MGHRA and CDR2 YSYEKL come from the germline V gene. The CDR3 has 14 amino acids. V lost 4 bases to trimming and J lost 7 bases, with 13 bases between them. The CDR3 nucleotides read TGCGCCAGCAGCCCTTCAGGGGTCGGCGGGGAGCTGTTTTTT. Translating it yields CASSPSGVGGELFF.

This sequence joins TRBV7-6 and TRBJ2-3; 11 bases match TRBD1. CDR1 and CDR2 from the germline V gene are SGHVS and FNYEAQ. After removal of 1 base from V and 4 bases from J, the junction contained 1 base not matched to a gene. CDR3 length: 15 amino acids. CDR3 region: CASSLGTGGPDTQYF. Written as DNA, the CDR3 is TGTGCCAGCAGCTTAGGGACAGGGGGCCCAGATACGCAGTATTTT.

CDR3: CASSQDISGIDNSPLHF. DNA of the CDR3: TGCGCCAGCAGCCAAGATATTTCGGGGATTGATAATTCACCCCTCCACTTT. This chain uses TRBV4-3 with TRBJ1-6; no clear D gene. CDR3 length: 17 amino acids. V was pared by 0 bases and J by 5 bases, with 14 bases between. In germline, CDR1 is LGHNA, CDR2 YSLEER.

To note about this clone: Other DNA sequences in the same sample also yield this CDR3. The chain joins TRBV18 to TRBJ1-5; D remains ambiguous. The V gene lost 3 bases and the J gene lost 5 bases, with 8 bases spanning the gap. Germline V gives CDR1 KGHSH, CDR2 LQKENI. CDR3 length: 13 amino acids. As DNA, the CDR3 is TGTGCCAGCTCACCGGCCGGGGATCAGCCCCAGCATTTT. It codes for CASSPAGDQPQHF.

This clone was seen only once. The CDR3 sequence: CASSQGTGVNEQYF. DNA for the CDR3: TGCGCCAGCAGCCAAGGGACAGGGGTGAACGAGCAGTACTTC. V and J are TRBV4-1 and TRBJ2-7, with 9 bases lining up with TRBD1. Germline values: CDR1 MGHRA, CDR2 YSYEKL. This CDR3 contains 14 residues. V was pared by 1 base and J by 5 bases, with 3 bases of the junction left unmatched.

A few counts support this clone. This chain uses TRBV27 with TRBJ2-7; TRBD2 agrees at 11 bases. Germline CDR1 reads MNHEY; CDR2 reads SMNVEV (reference sequence). V trimming: 11 bases; J trimming: 3 bases; junction bases outside the gene matches: 3. The CDR3 loop spans 12 amino acids. CDR3 sequence reads: CASSGGFYEQYF. The CDR3 DNA is TGTGCCTCTAGCGGGGGGTTCTACGAGCAGTACTTC.

The J gene is TRBJ1-4, the V gene TRBV30; the D gene is possibly TRBD1 (6 bases). Trimming took off 3 bases at V and 0 bases at J, with 17 bases between the two ends. The CDR3 runs to 17 residues. Germline-derived CDR1 and CDR2 are GTSNPN and SVGIG (reference sequence). DNA for the CDR3: TGTGCCTGGAGCTGGGGGAGAGGGGGAGCAACTAATGAAAAACTGTTTTTT. This sequence encodes CAWSWGRGGATNEKLFF.

This clone was recorded a few times. This chain connects TRBV19 to TRBJ2-7; TRBD1 aligns across 9 bases. The J segment lost 5 bases and the V segment lost 4 bases, leaving 6 bases of the junction unmatched. The CDR3 contains 14 residues. The germline CDR1 and CDR2 sequences are LNHDA and SQIVND (reference sequence). The DNA of the CDR3 is TGTGCCAGTAGTAACCGGGACAGGGTCCACGAGCAGTACTTC. Translated, it gives CASSNRDRVHEQYF.